Only one count was recorded for the clone carrying this T cell receptor beta chain. Its antigen is as yet unknown. The data were taken from a study of cytomegalovirus exposure and HLA in healthy donors. Points from the study as a whole: The study listed approximately 170 cytomegalovirus-associated TCR beta chains.

TCRdb keeps only in-frame clones here, not all; method: immunoSEQ multiplex PCR. Of roughly 130,000 clones in the sample, around nine tenths are singletons; the top ten hold about 1.5%. This CDR3 has 14 residues. Germline V gene lookup returns CDR1 SGHRS and CDR2 YFSETQ. The trim removed 5 bases at V and 6 bases at J, leaving 6 bases unmatched. The clonotype originates from a man aged 25 to 40 in good health and CMV-seronegative. The source material was PBMCs. The chain uses TRBV5-1 and TRBJ2-2, with 8 bases that match TRBD1. The CDR3 sequence: CASSSGQGPGELFF. DNA of the CDR3: TGCGCCAGCAGTTCTGGACAGGGACCCGGGGAGCTGTTTTTT.